The present entry profiles one T cell receptor (beta chain) with its context. The antigen is undetermined. Using immunoSEQ multiplex PCR, the repertoire was profiled, and TCRdb retains in-frame clones only, with some absent. The sample gives fewer than 90,000 clones, about 95% of which show up once; more than 0.15% is in the top ten. The data stem from a study of graft-versus-host responses after intestinal transplantation. Findings and caveats of the study: Among recipient marrow samples, GvH clones were found; some appeared first in ileum or blood.

The sequence came from a human donor who was the organ donor for an intestinal transplant. The sample was unstimulated CD4+ T cells sorted from spleen or lymph node cells, taken before transplant.

The CDR3 coding sequence is TGTGCCAGCAGTGAATCGGGGGGATCTTGGGGCCACACTGAAGCTTTCTTT. Translated: CASSESGGSWGHTEAFF. The chain joins TRBV2 to TRBJ1-1; D perhaps matches TRBD1 (5 bases). Germline V gene data show CDR1 as SNHLY and CDR2 as FYNNEI. The CDR3 has 17 amino acids. V was clipped by 2 bases and J by 3 bases, with 19 bases between them.